These 10 T cell receptor beta chains share one sample of origin, sequenced in a study of T cell repertoires in cytomegalovirus infection. TCRdb re-derived calls from the reads in MiXCR, one entry per CDR3 protein. The table has almost 500,000 distinct CDR3 sequences, around 11% seen once. The sequenced sample was PBMCs. The receptors here all came from a human donor in good health (CMV status not recorded). Some clones in this sample may be carry-over from other donors' samples.

The table lists this clonotype with many counts. The gene calls are TRBV7-9 and TRBJ2-3; 8 bases map to TRBD1. The CDR3 runs to 17 residues. Germline lookup yields CDR1 SEHNR and CDR2 FQNEAQ (reference sequence). V trimming: 5 bases; J trimming: 4 bases; junction bases outside the gene matches: 14. For the CDR3, the DNA is TGTGCCAGCAGCACTTCGCAGGGGGCTGGTTTCGCAGATACGCAGTATTTT. Translation gives CASSTSQGAGFADTQYF.

This clonotype turned up a few times. The chain has TRBV11-2 and TRBJ2-1, with a possible D match to TRBD1 (6 bases). Germline V gene data show CDR1 as SGHAT and CDR2 as FQNNGV. There are 15 residues in the CDR3. Trimming took 5 bases from V and 2 from J, leaving 13 bases between them. Written as DNA, the CDR3 is TGTGCCAGCAGCCCCATCGGGACACCCTACAATGAGCAGTTCTTC. This translates into CASSPIGTPYNEQFF.

At least ten counts were recorded for this clonotype. The chain is built from TRBV2 and TRBJ2-1, with 7 bases that match TRBD1. This CDR3 comprises 13 residues. Germline V gene lookup returns CDR1 SNHLY and CDR2 FYNNEI. V was pared by 7 bases and J by 7 bases, with 7 bases of the junction left unmatched. This chain's CDR3 is CASNGQAGNEQFF. The CDR3 region has the DNA TGTGCCAGCAATGGACAGGCTGGAAATGAGCAGTTCTTC.

This clonotype was counted only a few times. V gene TRBV2 combines with J gene TRBJ1-2; D not resolved. The ends were cut back, 3 bases at V and 4 bases at J, with 9 bases in the middle. This CDR3 is 13 amino acids long. CDR1 and CDR2 (germline): SNHLY, FYNNEI. The CDR3 region has the DNA TGTGCCAGCAGTGAGGAGATCTTCTATGGCTACACCTTC. Protein: CASSEEIFYGYTF.

This clonotype was seen only a few times. The chain carries TRBV27 and TRBJ2-6, with 7 positions matching TRBD2. The junction had 7 bases not matched to a gene; V was cut back by 1 base and J by 1 base. Germline loops: CDR1 MNHEY, CDR2 SMNVEV (reference sequence). This CDR3 has 18 amino acids. CDR3 protein: CASSLWGGSQSGANVLTF. In nucleotides, the CDR3 is TGTGCCAGCAGTTTATGGGGGGGATCCCAATCTGGGGCCAACGTCCTGACTTTC.

This clonotype was seen many times. This chain uses TRBV7-3 with TRBJ2-1; perhaps TRBD2 as D (6 bases). Trimming cost V 5 bases and J 9 bases, with 20 bases left between them. CDR3 length: 15 residues. CDR1 and CDR2 from the germline V gene are SGHTA and FQGTGA. The CDR3 spells CASSKVGGISTEQFF. As DNA, the CDR3 is TGTGCCAGCAGCAAGGTCGGGGGAATCTCGACTGAGCAGTTCTTC. The full variable domain, rest sourced from reference TRBV7-3 and TRBJ2-1, is GAGVSQTPSNKVTEKGKYVELRCDPISGHTALYWYRQSLGQGPEFLIYFQGTGAADDSGLPNDRFFAVRPEGSVSTLKIQRTERGDSAVYLCASSKVGGISTEQFFGPGTRLTVL.

The chain links TRBV19 to TRBJ2-5; 10 bases match TRBD1. The CDR3 consists of 18 residues. CDR1 is LNHDA and CDR2 is SQIVND in the germline V gene (reference sequence). Trimming cost V 6 bases and J 1 base; bases outside gene matches: 14. DNA of the CDR3: TGTGCCAGTAGCATCGGACAGGGGGTTCCCCTTTTCCAAGAGACCCAGTACTTC. Translating it yields CASSIGQGVPLFQETQYF.

This clonotype was recorded a few times. The chain recombines TRBV27 with TRBJ2-4; no definite D call. The ends were cut back, 8 bases at V and 0 bases at J, with 11 bases in the middle. The CDR3 runs 14 residues. Per the germline V gene, CDR1 is MNHEY and CDR2 is SMNVEV (reference sequence). The CDR3 DNA sequence: TGTGCCAGCGAACCAGGAAGAGCCAAAAACATTCAGTACTTC. It is translated as CASEPGRAKNIQYF.

The chain employs TRBV18 and TRBJ1-1; D unresolved. CDR3 length: 12 residues. The germline V and J ends were trimmed by 1 base and 4 bases, with 4 bases remaining between them. Per germline, CDR1 KGHSH and CDR2 LQKENI. DNA for the CDR3: TGTGCCAGCTCACCACTCAGCACTGAAGCTTTCTTT. It encodes CASSPLSTEAFF.

This clonotype was detected many times. The V and J genes are TRBV29-1 and TRBJ1-3; no reliable D call. Germline values: CDR1 SQVTM, CDR2 ANQGSEA. The CDR3 consists of 12 residues. The CDR3 reads CSASVSGNTIYF. The CDR3 bases are TGCTCTGCCTCAGTCTCTGGAAACACCATATATTTT.